This T cell receptor (beta chain) was recorded in a study of T cell responses to AZD1222 COVID-19 vaccine. The germline V and J ends were trimmed by 3 bases and 0 bases, with 13 bases remaining between them. Germline-derived CDR1 and CDR2 are SGHRS and YFSETQ. CDR3 length: 16 residues. Of note for this clone: Its antigen is not identified.

The method was immunoSEQ multiplex PCR; TCRdb's version includes in-frame clones alone and lacks a portion of them. In the table there are 130,000 to 150,000 clones, roughly 80% of which are singletons. Whole-study results and caveats: Spike-wide coverage was observed for vaccine-associated CD4 TCRs, with dominant responses at 160-218 and 743-854. Spike-specific TCR repertoires showed rising breadth and depth after two AZD1222 doses. The reported proportion of spike-specific TCRs targeting unmutated variant regions was nearly half.

Here the sequenced sample was peripheral blood, taken on day 0 of MenACWY control vaccination. The chain combines TRBV5-1 with TRBJ1-3; no clear D. The TCR was taken from an adult in good health. In DNA form, the CDR3 reads TGCGCCAGCAGCTCGGGAGACGTCGGCTCTGGAAACACCATATATTTT. It translates to CASSSGDVGSGNTIYF.